These T cell receptor beta chains were read from a single sample in a study of T cells of healthy individuals. TCRdb recomputed calls from the 5' RACE reads with MiXCR, one row per CDR3 protein. The sample comprises about 57,000 distinct CDR3 sequences, about a sixth of which are singletons, and around 4.7% rests with the top ten. The source is a human donor in good health. Both conserved end residues are part of each CDR3.

v_gene: TRBV27; j_gene: TRBJ1-5; CDR3aa: CASSLSSGNQPQHF
v_gene: TRBV10-2; j_gene: TRBJ2-3; CDR3aa: CASSPWVSTGTDTQYF
v_gene: TRBV20-1; j_gene: TRBJ2-1; CDR3aa: CSALTGLKYNEQFF
v_gene: TRBV5-1; j_gene: TRBJ2-5; CDR3aa: CASNGGETQYF
v_gene: TRBV18; j_gene: TRBJ2-3; CDR3aa: CASLPETSGRTQYF
v_gene: TRBV28; j_gene: TRBJ2-5; CDR3aa: CASTTGVGQETQYF
v_gene: TRBV6-5; j_gene: TRBJ2-3; CDR3aa: CASSEGQSSTDTQYF
v_gene: TRBV9; j_gene: TRBJ2-3; CDR3aa: CASSVGSWAGRPDTQYF
v_gene: TRBV7-8; j_gene: TRBJ2-1; CDR3aa: CASSLVPDEQFF
v_gene: TRBV6-1; j_gene: TRBJ2-3; CDR3aa: CASSGLAGGPDTQYF
v_gene: TRBV7-9; j_gene: TRBJ2-5; CDR3aa: CASSADRGPPRQRQETQYF
v_gene: TRBV6-2/TRBV6-3; j_gene: TRBJ1-5; CDR3aa: CASSSSPMRKANQPQHF
v_gene: TRBV10-3; j_gene: TRBJ1-1; CDR3aa: CAIGRTEGTGAEAFF
v_gene: TRBV4-1; j_gene: TRBJ2-7; CDR3aa: CASSQGPAKTDYEQYF
v_gene: TRBV10-3; j_gene: TRBJ2-3; CDR3aa: CAISDGDKPDTQYF
v_gene: TRBV29-1; j_gene: TRBJ2-1; CDR3aa: CSVRVNEQFF
v_gene: TRBV28; j_gene: TRBJ1-5; CDR3aa: CASSLRTPTRGPVRPQHF
v_gene: TRBV5-1; j_gene: TRBJ2-1; CDR3aa: CASTASGAYNEQFF
v_gene: TRBV28; j_gene: TRBJ2-1; CDR3aa: CASSTGGLDNEQFF
v_gene: TRBV5-6; j_gene: TRBJ1-2; CDR3aa: CASSLVAGGEYGYTF
v_gene: TRBV4-1; j_gene: TRBJ2-3; CDR3aa: CASSQGMGTQYF
v_gene: TRBV7-6; j_gene: TRBJ2-5; CDR3aa: CASQGSAGETQYF
v_gene: TRBV5-6; j_gene: TRBJ2-3; CDR3aa: CASSLYGLASTDTQYF
v_gene: TRBV10-3; j_gene: TRBJ1-2; CDR3aa: CAIKQAANYGYTF
v_gene: TRBV9; j_gene: TRBJ2-3; CDR3aa: CASSVRQGGSTDTQYF
v_gene: TRBV29-1; j_gene: TRBJ2-2; CDR3aa: CSVGGYGAGELFF
v_gene: TRBV5-1; j_gene: TRBJ2-3; CDR3aa: CASSLEGYPTDTQYF
v_gene: TRBV12-3/TRBV12-4; j_gene: TRBJ2-5; CDR3aa: CASRPVGGIETQYF
v_gene: TRBV6-4; j_gene: TRBJ1-2; CDR3aa: CASSDSGAPYYGYTF
v_gene: TRBV11-1; j_gene: TRBJ2-3; CDR3aa: CASSLVGSLTDTQYF
v_gene: TRBV3-2; j_gene: TRBJ2-1; CDR3aa: CASRDYKKIYNEQFF
v_gene: TRBV4-3; j_gene: TRBJ1-4; CDR3aa: CASSRERTEKLFF
v_gene: TRBV12-3/TRBV12-4; j_gene: TRBJ1-5; CDR3aa: CASRADSSNQPQHF
v_gene: TRBV4-2; j_gene: TRBJ2-1; CDR3aa: CASSQEFGGPQFF
v_gene: TRBV14; j_gene: TRBJ2-1; CDR3aa: CASSQDRRWQFF
v_gene: TRBV30; j_gene: TRBJ2-3; CDR3aa: CAWNLRGGRDTQYF
v_gene: TRBV9; j_gene: TRBJ1-1; CDR3aa: CASSKLNTEAFF
v_gene: TRBV21-1; j_gene: TRBJ1-1; CDR3aa: CASSKGVNTEAFF
v_gene: TRBV12-3/TRBV12-4; j_gene: TRBJ1-1; CDR3aa: CASSLGRRDTEAFF
v_gene: TRBV6-2/TRBV6-3; j_gene: TRBJ2-3; CDR3aa: CASNGGGTQYF
v_gene: TRBV7-9; j_gene: TRBJ1-1; CDR3aa: CASSLETGADF
v_gene: TRBV28; j_gene: TRBJ2-2; CDR3aa: CASSLSGPTNTGELFF
v_gene: TRBV28; j_gene: TRBJ1-6; CDR3aa: CASSGGPPLHF
v_gene: TRBV5-1; j_gene: TRBJ2-7; CDR3aa: CASSSGSYSYEQYF
v_gene: TRBV6-5; j_gene: TRBJ1-1; CDR3aa: CASSQLLPHELGNTEAFF
v_gene: TRBV12-3/TRBV12-4; j_gene: TRBJ1-3; CDR3aa: CASLPQGQISGNTIYF
v_gene: TRBV20-1; j_gene: TRBJ1-1; CDR3aa: CSARTGTARYAFF
v_gene: TRBV9; j_gene: TRBJ2-7; CDR3aa: CASSVAPAIEQYF
v_gene: TRBV5-1; j_gene: TRBJ2-1; CDR3aa: CASSLREGDEQFF
v_gene: TRBV3-1; j_gene: TRBJ1-2; CDR3aa: CASSQGSGVGYTF
v_gene: TRBV9; j_gene: TRBJ1-3; CDR3aa: CASSVGGGIGNTIYF
v_gene: TRBV6-5; j_gene: TRBJ1-6; CDR3aa: CASSKTLGDSPLHF
v_gene: TRBV7-9; j_gene: TRBJ2-7; CDR3aa: CASSPGTGRSFGSLSFRGYEQYF
v_gene: TRBV6-5; j_gene: TRBJ1-4; CDR3aa: CASTTGRGNEKLFF
v_gene: TRBV24-1; j_gene: TRBJ2-2; CDR3aa: CATSDFRDTGELFF
v_gene: TRBV6-4; j_gene: TRBJ2-3; CDR3aa: CASSEDGGDSDTQYF
v_gene: TRBV7-9; j_gene: TRBJ1-5; CDR3aa: CASSADRGGNQPQHF
v_gene: TRBV27; j_gene: TRBJ2-3; CDR3aa: CASSTWGGRTDTQYF